This T cell receptor (beta chain) was sequenced during a study of beta chain features in type 1 diabetes. The authors sorted CD4+ naive, central memory, regulatory and stem cell-like memory cells via CD45RO/CCR7/CD25/CD127/CD95/CD27. Each sorted population was over 95% pure. Every bit of the isolated RNA underwent reverse transcription, so sequencing read expressed TCRB transcripts. The method was immunoSEQ multiplex PCR; TCRdb's version includes in-frame clones alone and lacks a portion of them. The repertoire holds some 660,000 clones, with around 15% as singletons. This clone occurred a few times. The antigen remains undetermined. V was pared by 6 bases and J by 2 bases, with 15 bases between. There are 14 residues in the CDR3. From germline, CDR1 is SGHDT and CDR2 YYEEEE. Study-level points and caveats: Although PCR might favor shorter templates, it would do so equally in patients and controls. Cells carrying high TCR expression could end up over-represented when cDNA is sequenced. TCRB CDR3s were moderately but significantly shorter in Type 1 diabetes patients in all four CD4+ subsets.

The J gene is TRBJ2-7, the V gene TRBV5-6, with D unclear. The sequence came from a man aged 18 to 30 with type 1 diabetes. The sequencing input was naive CD4+ T cells from blood. The CDR3, as DNA: TGTGCCAGCATCGAGTCTTCAGCCCCCTACGAGCAGTACTTC. Translating gives CASIESSAPYEQYF.